This is a list of T cell receptor beta chains from one sample in a study of T cell responses to AZD1222 COVID-19 vaccine. Measured with immunoSEQ multiplex PCR; TCRdb has only the in-frame clones, and not every one. The data contain roughly 55,000 clones, 70% to 90% of them singletons. The source was peripheral blood, collected on day 0 of AZD1222 vaccination. The receptors stem from an adult in good health. CDR3s leave out the opening cysteine and the closing phenylalanine or tryptophan. A D gene is named only where the DNA matches it firmly.

TRBV6-6 . ASSRPVLGSYNEQF
TRBV11-2 TRBD2 ASSSLRLAGAHPYNEQF
TRBV5-6 TRBD1 ASSSGQGGSPLH
TRBV5-1 TRBD1 ASSSGQGERQVYGYT
TRBV7-9 TRBD2 ASGPGLAGTGRNEQF
TRBV7-2 . ASSKSVGNNSPLH
TRBV7-2 . ASSLGPPGGGVRSAQY
TRBV19 . ASSLGGGPGYT
TRBV27 . ASSSYTRGTNTEAF
TRBV4-2 TRBD2 ASSQEPPRSGTDTQY
TRBV6-4 . ASSAQNTGELF
TRBV5-1 TRBD2 ASSLQGLAGVRYNEQF
TRBV30 TRBD1 AWNGDRGTQPQH
TRBV28 . ASSLTASHKELF
TRBV28 TRBD2 ASMRLAGPYEQY
TRBV4-1 . ASSQAAPRWRNTEAF
TRBV6-5 TRBD1 AISPGTGGGTEAF
TRBV27 . ASSLFMNTEAF
TRBV7-9 . ASSLGASNTGELF
TRBV3-1/TRBV3-2 TRBD2 ASSHSAGGIDTQY
TRBV28 . ASRSNRYGIGYT
TRBV6-1 . ASSEALVGTDTQY
TRBV10-2 . ASTSGQGTYEQY
TRBV21-1 . ASRVDWTSAPPGELF
TRBV28 TRBD1 ASSSQGANQPQH
TRBV6-5 . ASSPGRWGTETQY
TRBV4-2 . ASSQVTRDIVGYT
TRBV10-1 TRBD1 ASSEGTGNDEQF
TRBV7-6 TRBD1 ASSRGQGSEKLF
TRBV29-1 . SVGDTEAF
TRBV7-2 . ASSLRGPITGELF
TRBV12-3/TRBV12-4 . ASSLGVRETQY
TRBV5-4 . ASKDRRAGTEAF
TRBV6-5 . ASTEGGRGETQY
TRBV30 TRBD1 ASADRGQGGYT
TRBV7-8 . ASTHTQGNTIY
TRBV28 . ASSPGVGSPLH
TRBV2 . ASRGPTYSNQPQH
TRBV6-1 TRBD2 ASSEQWGLAVNNEQF
TRBV27 TRBD1 ASTSLIRGGKGMGYT
TRBV7-9 . ASSLGSANYGYT
TRBV18 . ASSPVGTGLNYGYT
TRBV6-1 . ASSDPNRAEAF
TRBV7-9 . ASSLNSPGPQH
TRBV7-9 . ASTPYEGELF